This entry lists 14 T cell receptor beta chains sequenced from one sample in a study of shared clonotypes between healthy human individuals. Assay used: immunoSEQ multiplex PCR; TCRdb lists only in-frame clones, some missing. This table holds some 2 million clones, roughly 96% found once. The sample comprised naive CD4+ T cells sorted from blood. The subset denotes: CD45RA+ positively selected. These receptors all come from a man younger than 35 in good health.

CDR3 protein: CASAKGTSGRGVNEQFF. Here the CDR3 DNA reads TGCGCCAGTGCGAAAGGGACTAGCGGGAGAGGGGTCAATGAGCAGTTCTTC. The chain combines TRBV10-2 with TRBJ2-1; the match to TRBD2 covers 14 bases. The germline V gene has CDR1 WSHSY and CDR2 SAAADI. J gave up 6 bases and V 9 bases, and 13 bases lay outside the gene matches. This CDR3 comprises 17 residues.

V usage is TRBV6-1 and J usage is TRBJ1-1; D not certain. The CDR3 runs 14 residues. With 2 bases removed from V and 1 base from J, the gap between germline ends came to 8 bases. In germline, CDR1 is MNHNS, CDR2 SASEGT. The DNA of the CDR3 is TGTGCCAGCAGTGAAATGACACCGAACACTGAAGCTTTCTTT. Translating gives CASSEMTPNTEAFF.

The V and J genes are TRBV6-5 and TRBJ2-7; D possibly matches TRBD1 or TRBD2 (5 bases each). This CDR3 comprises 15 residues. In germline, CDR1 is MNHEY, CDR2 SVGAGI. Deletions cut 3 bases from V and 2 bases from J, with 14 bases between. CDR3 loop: CASSYAWDGAYEQYF. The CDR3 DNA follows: TGTGCCAGCAGTTATGCTTGGGACGGGGCCTACGAGCAGTACTTC.

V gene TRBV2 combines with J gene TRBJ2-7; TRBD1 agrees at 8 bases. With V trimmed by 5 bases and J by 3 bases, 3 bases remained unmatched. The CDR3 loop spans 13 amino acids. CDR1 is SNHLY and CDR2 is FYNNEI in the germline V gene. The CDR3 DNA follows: TGTGCCAGCAGTTTGGGACAGGACTACGAGCAGTACTTC. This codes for CASSLGQDYEQYF. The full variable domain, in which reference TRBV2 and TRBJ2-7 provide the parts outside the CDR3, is EPEVTQTPSHQVTQMGQEVILRCVPISNHLYFYWYRQILGQKVEFLVSFYNNEISEKSEIFDDQFSVERPDGSNFTLKIRSTKLEDSAMYFCASSLGQDYEQYFGPGTRLTVT.

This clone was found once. The CDR3 sequence: CATSRGSETQYF. Written as DNA, the CDR3 is TGTGCCACCAGCAGAGGAAGTGAGACCCAGTACTTC. The V call is TRBV15, the J call TRBJ2-5; D uncertain. The V gene lost 1 base and the J gene lost 5 bases, with 5 bases spanning the gap. Looked up from germline, CDR1 is LNHNV and CDR2 is YYDKDF (reference sequence). This CDR3 has 12 amino acids.

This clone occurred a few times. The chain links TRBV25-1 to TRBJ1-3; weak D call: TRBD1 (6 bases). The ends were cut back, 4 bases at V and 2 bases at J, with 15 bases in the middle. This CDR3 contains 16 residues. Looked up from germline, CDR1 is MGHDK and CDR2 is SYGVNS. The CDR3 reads CASSAGGPATGNTIYF. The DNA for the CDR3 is TGTGCCAGCAGTGCCGGGGGCCCAGCAACTGGAAACACCATATATTTT.

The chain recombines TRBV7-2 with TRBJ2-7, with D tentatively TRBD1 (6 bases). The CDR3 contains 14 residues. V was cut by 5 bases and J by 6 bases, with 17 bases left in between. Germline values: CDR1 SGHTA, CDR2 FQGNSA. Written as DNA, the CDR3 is TGTGCCAGCAGCGCGCTTCAAACAGGGAGCGAGCAGTACTTC. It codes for CASSALQTGSEQYF.

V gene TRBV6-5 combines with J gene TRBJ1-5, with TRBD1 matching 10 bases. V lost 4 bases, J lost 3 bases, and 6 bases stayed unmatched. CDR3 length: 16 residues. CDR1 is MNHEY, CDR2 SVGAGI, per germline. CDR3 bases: TGTGCCAGCAGTTCCTTGACAGGGGGCAACAATCAGCCCCAGCATTTT. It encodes CASSSLTGGNNQPQHF.

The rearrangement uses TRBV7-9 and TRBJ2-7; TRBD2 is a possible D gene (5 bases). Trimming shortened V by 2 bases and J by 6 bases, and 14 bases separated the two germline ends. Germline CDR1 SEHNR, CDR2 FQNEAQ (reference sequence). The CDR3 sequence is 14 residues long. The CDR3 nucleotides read TGTGCCAGCAGCTTAACGGGGATGAGCGCCGAGCAGTACTTC. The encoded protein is CASSLTGMSAEQYF.

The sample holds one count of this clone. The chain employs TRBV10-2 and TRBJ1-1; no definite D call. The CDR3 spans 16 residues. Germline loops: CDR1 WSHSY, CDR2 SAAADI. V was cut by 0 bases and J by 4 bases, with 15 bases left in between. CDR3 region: CASSESFGVRGTEAFF. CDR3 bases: TGCGCCAGCAGTGAGTCTTTCGGGGTCCGTGGCACTGAAGCTTTCTTT.

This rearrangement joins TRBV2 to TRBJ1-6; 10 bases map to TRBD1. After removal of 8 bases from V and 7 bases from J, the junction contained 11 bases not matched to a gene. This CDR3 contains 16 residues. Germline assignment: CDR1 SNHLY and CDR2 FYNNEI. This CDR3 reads CASRDRGGQGNSPLHF. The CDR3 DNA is TGTGCCAGCCGGGACAGGGGTGGACAAGGCAATTCACCCCTCCACTTT.

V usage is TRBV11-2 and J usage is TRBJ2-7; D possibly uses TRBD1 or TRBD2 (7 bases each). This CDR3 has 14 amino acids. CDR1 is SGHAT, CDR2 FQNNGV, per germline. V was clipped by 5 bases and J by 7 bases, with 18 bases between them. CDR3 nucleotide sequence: TGTGCCAGCAGCCCAGGGACAGACGGGGGGGAGCAGTACTTC. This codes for CASSPGTDGGEQYF.

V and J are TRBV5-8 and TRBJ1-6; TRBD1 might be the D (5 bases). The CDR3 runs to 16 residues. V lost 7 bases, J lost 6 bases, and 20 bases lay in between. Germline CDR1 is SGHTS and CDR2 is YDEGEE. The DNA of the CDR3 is TGTGCCAGCGGGGGTCGGGCGGATTTGGGTAATTCACCCCTCCACTTT. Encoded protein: CASGGRADLGNSPLHF.

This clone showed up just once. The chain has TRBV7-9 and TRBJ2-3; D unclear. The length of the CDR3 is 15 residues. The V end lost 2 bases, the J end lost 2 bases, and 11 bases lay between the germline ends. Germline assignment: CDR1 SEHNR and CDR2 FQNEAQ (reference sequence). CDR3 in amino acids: CASSLSGGITDTQYF. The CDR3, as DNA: TGTGCCAGCAGCTTATCCGGCGGAATCACAGATACGCAGTATTTT.